The 11 T cell receptor beta chains given below trace back to one sample, sequenced in a study of blood T cells in healthy people across ages. A second PCR, run for about 7 to 11 cycles, used a sample-barcoded 5' primer plus a J-beta primer mix. TCRdb ran MiXCR on the 5' RACE reads and lists one entry per CDR3 protein. The sample includes about 780,000 distinct CDR3 sequences, around 45% of them seen just once. Sequenced material: blood. Receptors were obtained from an elderly man in good health.

The chain recombines TRBV3-1 with TRBJ2-2; 11 positions agree with TRBD2. Germline V gene data show CDR1 as LGHDT and CDR2 as YNNKEL (reference sequence). The CDR3 has 16 amino acids. The V gene end was trimmed by 4 bases and the J gene end by 6 bases; junction bases not matched to a gene: 7. The CDR3 region has the DNA TGTGCCAGCAGCCGAGATGGACTAGCGGGCCCCGGGGAGCTGTTTTTT. Translation gives CASSRDGLAGPGELFF.

This rearrangement joins TRBV3-1 to TRBJ2-5; weak D call: TRBD1 (6 bases). V was shortened by 3 bases and J by 1 base, with 9 bases between the two germline ends. The CDR3 runs to 14 residues. Germline V CDR1 and CDR2: LGHDT, YNNKEL (reference sequence). In DNA, the CDR3 is TGTGCCAGCAGCCACTTGACAGGCCAAGAGACCCAGTACTTC. Translating gives CASSHLTGQETQYF.

V and J are TRBV18 and TRBJ1-2; 8 bases agree with TRBD1. After removal of 3 bases from V and 4 bases from J, the junction contained 4 bases not matched to a gene. Germline CDR1 reads KGHSH; CDR2 reads LQKENI. The CDR3 loop spans 14 amino acids. In nucleotides, the CDR3 is TGTGCCAGCTCACCCTCGACAGGGGCCTATGGCTACACCTTC. This translates into CASSPSTGAYGYTF.

The chain couples TRBV6-6 to TRBJ2-1, with 9 bases lining up with TRBD2. Trimming cost V 6 bases and J 5 bases; bases outside gene matches: 8. There are 15 residues in the CDR3. Germline assignment: CDR1 MNHNY and CDR2 SVGAGI (reference sequence). The CDR3 DNA reads as TGTGCCAGCAGCTTTAGCGGGAGTACCCACAATGAGCAGTTCTTC. This encodes CASSFSGSTHNEQFF.

V usage is TRBV12-3 or TRBV12-4 and J usage is TRBJ2-7, with D possibly TRBD1 on 6 matching bases. The CDR3 runs 14 residues. V lost 3 bases, J lost 6 bases, and 15 bases lay in between. The CDR3 region is CASSFGSVGGEQYF. CDR3 DNA: TGTGCCAGCAGTTTTGGGAGTGTAGGGGGCGAGCAGTACTTC.

J is TRBJ2-5 and V is TRBV29-1, with D maybe TRBD2 (7 bases). The CDR3 contains 12 residues. Germline V CDR1 and CDR2: SQVTM, ANQGSEA. V was trimmed by 6 bases and J by 11 bases, leaving 19 bases between them. In DNA, the CDR3 is TGCAGCGTCGGAGGGGGGGCCAATGAGCAGTACTTC. Amino acids: CSVGGGANEQYF.

V and J are TRBV29-1 and TRBJ1-5, with D possibly TRBD1 on 6 matching bases. Germline V gene data show CDR1 as SQVTM and CDR2 as ANQGSEA. V was trimmed by 2 bases and J by 8 bases, leaving 13 bases between them. The CDR3 totals 13 residues. CDR3 sequence reads: CSVERGPGEPQHF. The CDR3 bases are TGCAGCGTTGAACGGGGCCCAGGGGAGCCCCAGCATTTT.

The rearrangement links TRBV20-1 to TRBJ2-1, with 8 bases lining up with TRBD2. Unmatched junction bases numbered 15, after V lost 5 bases and J lost 0 bases. CDR3 length equals 18 residues. The germline gives CDR1 DFQATT, CDR2 SNEGSKA (reference sequence). The CDR3 sequence is CSAPVSGGPWSSYNEQFF. For the CDR3, the DNA is TGCAGTGCTCCCGTTTCGGGAGGGCCATGGAGCTCCTACAATGAGCAGTTCTTC.

The rearrangement links TRBV20-1 to TRBJ2-7; D unresolved. With 6 bases removed from V and 0 bases from J, the gap between germline ends came to 12 bases. From germline, CDR1 is DFQATT and CDR2 SNEGSKA (reference sequence). CDR3 length equals 13 residues. DNA of the CDR3: TGCAGTGCAAAGACGGATAGCTCCTACGAGCAGTACTTC. Translated, it gives CSAKTDSSYEQYF.

V and J are TRBV3-1 and TRBJ1-4; D is unresolved. The CDR3 sequence is 11 residues long. V lost 8 bases and J 8 bases, leaving 9 bases between the germline ends. Germline values: CDR1 LGHDT, CDR2 YNNKEL (reference sequence). The DNA of the CDR3 is TGTGCCAGCCGGGAGCGGGAAAAACTGTTTTTT. Its protein product is CASREREKLFF.

This chain joins TRBV12-3 or TRBV12-4 and TRBJ1-3; D ambiguous. V gave up 4 bases and J gave up 0 bases, with 10 bases separating them. The CDR3 covers 15 residues. As DNA, the CDR3 is TGTGCCAGCAGTTACGGACCCGGCTCTGGAAACACCATATATTTT. It translates to CASSYGPGSGNTIYF.